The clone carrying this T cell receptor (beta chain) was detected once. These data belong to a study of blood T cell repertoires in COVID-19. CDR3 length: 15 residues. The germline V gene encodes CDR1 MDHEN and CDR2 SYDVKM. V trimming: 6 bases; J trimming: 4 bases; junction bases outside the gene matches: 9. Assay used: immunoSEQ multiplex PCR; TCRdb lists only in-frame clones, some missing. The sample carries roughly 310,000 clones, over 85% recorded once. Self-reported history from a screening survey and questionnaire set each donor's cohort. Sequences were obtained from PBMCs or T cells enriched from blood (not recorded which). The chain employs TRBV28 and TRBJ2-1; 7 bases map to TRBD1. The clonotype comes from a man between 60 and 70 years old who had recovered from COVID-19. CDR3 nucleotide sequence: TGTGCCAGCAGCCCTCCCGGGACAGCGTACAATGAGCAGTTCTTC. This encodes CASSPPGTAYNEQFF.